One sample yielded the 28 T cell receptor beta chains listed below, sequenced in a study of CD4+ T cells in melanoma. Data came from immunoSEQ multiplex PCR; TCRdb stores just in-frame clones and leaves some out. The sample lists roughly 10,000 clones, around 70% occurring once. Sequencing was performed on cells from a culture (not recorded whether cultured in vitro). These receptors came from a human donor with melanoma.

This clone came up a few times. In nucleotides, the CDR3 is TGCGCCAGCAGCTTACAGGGGGCGACCGGGGAGCTGTTTTTT. It codes for CASSLQGATGELFF. The J gene is TRBJ2-2, the V gene TRBV5-1; TRBD1 aligns across 9 bases. Germline V gene lookup returns CDR1 SGHRS and CDR2 YFSETQ. The V and J ends lost 2 bases and 5 bases, in that order; junction bases with no gene match: 1. CDR3 length equals 14 residues.

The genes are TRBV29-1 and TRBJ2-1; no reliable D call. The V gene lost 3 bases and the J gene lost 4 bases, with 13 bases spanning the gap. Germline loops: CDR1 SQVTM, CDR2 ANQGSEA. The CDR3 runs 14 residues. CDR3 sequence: CSVDRFQGYNEQFF. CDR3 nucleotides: TGCAGCGTTGACCGGTTCCAAGGTTACAATGAGCAGTTCTTC.

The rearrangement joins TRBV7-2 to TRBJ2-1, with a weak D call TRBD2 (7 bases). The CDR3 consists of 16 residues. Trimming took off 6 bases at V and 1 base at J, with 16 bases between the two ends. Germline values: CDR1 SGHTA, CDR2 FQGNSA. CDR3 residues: CASRLGGGFSYNEQFF. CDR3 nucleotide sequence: TGTGCCAGCAGACTAGGGGGGGGGTTTTCCTACAATGAGCAGTTCTTC.

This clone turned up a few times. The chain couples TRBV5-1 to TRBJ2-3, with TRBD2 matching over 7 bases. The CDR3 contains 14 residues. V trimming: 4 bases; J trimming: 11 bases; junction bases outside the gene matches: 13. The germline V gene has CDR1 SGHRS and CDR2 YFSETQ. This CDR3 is CASSAGTTTSGQYF. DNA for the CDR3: TGCGCCAGCAGCGCCGGGACTACTACTTCGGGGCAGTATTTT.

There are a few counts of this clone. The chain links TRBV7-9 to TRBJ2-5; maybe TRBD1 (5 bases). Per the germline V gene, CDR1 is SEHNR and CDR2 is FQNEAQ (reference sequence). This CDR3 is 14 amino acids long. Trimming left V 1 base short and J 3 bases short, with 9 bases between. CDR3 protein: CASSLERGKETQYF. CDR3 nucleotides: TGTGCCAGCAGCTTAGAAAGGGGAAAAGAGACCCAGTACTTC.

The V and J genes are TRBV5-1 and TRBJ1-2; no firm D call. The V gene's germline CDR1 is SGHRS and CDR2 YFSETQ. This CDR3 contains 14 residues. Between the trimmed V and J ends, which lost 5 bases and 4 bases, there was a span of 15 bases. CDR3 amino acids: CASRYTTDSYGYTF. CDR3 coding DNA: TGCGCCAGCAGATACACTACAGACTCCTATGGCTACACCTTC.

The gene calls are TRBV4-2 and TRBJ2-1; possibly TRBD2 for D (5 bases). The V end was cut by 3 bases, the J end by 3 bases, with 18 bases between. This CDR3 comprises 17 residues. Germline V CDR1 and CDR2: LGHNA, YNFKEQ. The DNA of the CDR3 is TGTGCCAGCAGCCACCGGACTGGGCCACTGGGCTACAATGAGCAGTTCTTC. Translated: CASSHRTGPLGYNEQFF.

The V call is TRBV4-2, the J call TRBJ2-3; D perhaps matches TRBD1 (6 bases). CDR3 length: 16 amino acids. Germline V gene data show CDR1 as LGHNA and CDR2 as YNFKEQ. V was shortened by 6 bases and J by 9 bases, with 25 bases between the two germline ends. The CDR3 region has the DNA TGTGCCAGCAGTCCCCTCAACCCCAGGGGCCCCGAAACGCAGTATTTT. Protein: CASSPLNPRGPETQYF.

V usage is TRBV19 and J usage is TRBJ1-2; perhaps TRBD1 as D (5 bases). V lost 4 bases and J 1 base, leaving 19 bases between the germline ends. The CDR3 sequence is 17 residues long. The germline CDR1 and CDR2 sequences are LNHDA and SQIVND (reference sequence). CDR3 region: CASSTRGLRLLNYGYTF. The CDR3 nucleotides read TGTGCCAGTAGTACTCGGGGCCTCCGTCTCCTTAACTATGGCTACACCTTC. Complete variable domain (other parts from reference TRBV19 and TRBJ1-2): DGGITQSPKYLFRKEGQNVTLSCEQNLNHDAMYWYRQDPGQGLRLIYYSQIVNDFQKGDIAEGYSVSREKKESFPLTVTSAQKNPTAFYLCASSTRGLRLLNYGYTFGSGTRLTVV.

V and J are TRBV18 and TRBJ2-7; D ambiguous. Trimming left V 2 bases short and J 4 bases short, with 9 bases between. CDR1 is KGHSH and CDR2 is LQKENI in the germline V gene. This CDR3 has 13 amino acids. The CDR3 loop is CASSPEFGYEQYF. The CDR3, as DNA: TGTGCCAGCTCACCAGAGTTCGGGTACGAGCAGTACTTC.

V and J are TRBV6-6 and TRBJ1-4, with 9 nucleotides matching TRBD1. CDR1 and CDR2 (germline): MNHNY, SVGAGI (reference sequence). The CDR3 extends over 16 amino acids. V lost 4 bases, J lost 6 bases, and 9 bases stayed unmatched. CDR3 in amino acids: CASSSGTGLKYEKLFF. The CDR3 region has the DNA TGTGCCAGCAGTTCCGGGACAGGGTTAAAATATGAAAAACTGTTTTTT.

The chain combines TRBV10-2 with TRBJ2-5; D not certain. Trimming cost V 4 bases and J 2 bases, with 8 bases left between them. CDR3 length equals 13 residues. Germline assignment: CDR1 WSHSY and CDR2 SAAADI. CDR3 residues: CASSVGRQETQYF. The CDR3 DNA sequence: TGCGCCAGCAGTGTCGGCAGACAAGAGACCCAGTACTTC.

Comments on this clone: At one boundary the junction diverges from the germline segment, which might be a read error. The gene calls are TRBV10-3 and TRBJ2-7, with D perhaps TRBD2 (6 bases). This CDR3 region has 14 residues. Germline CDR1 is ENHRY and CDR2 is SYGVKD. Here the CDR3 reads CASSYGGSAYEQYF. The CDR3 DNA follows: TGTGCCAGCAGTTACGGGGGTTCTGCCTACGAGCAGTACTTC.

CDR3 coding DNA: TGTGCCAGTAGTATAGAGGGGACAGTCAATGAGCAGTTCTTC. The encoded protein is CASSIEGTVNEQFF. The gene calls are TRBV19 and TRBJ2-1; 7 bases line up with TRBD1. CDR3 length equals 14 residues. Germline values: CDR1 LNHDA, CDR2 SQIVND (reference sequence). V dropped 0 bases and J dropped 6; count of bases not matched to a gene: 2. Drawing the rest from reference TRBV19 and TRBJ2-1, the complete variable domain is DGGITQSPKYLFRKEGQNVTLSCEQNLNHDAMYWYRQDPGQGLRLIYYSQIVNDFQKGDIAEGYSVSREKKESFPLTVTSAQKNPTAFYLCASSIEGTVNEQFFGPGTRLTVL.

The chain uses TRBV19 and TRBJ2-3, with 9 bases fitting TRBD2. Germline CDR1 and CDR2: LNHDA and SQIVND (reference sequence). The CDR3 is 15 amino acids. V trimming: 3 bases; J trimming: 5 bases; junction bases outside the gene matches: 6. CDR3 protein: CASSIGLAQGDTQYF. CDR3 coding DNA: TGTGCCAGTAGTATCGGACTAGCGCAGGGAGATACGCAGTATTTT.

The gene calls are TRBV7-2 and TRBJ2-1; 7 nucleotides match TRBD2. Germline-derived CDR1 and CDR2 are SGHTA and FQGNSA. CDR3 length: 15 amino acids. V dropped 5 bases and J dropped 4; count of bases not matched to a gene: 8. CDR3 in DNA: TGTGCCAGCAGCACCTTTAGCGGGCCATACAATGAGCAGTTCTTC. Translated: CASSTFSGPYNEQFF.

In DNA form, the CDR3 reads TGTGCCAGCAGCTCCGACAGGGGGTACGAGCAGTACTTC. This encodes CASSSDRGYEQYF. The chain employs TRBV5-8 and TRBJ2-7; TRBD1 agrees at 9 bases. The germline V gene has CDR1 SGHTS and CDR2 YDEGEE. This CDR3 is 13 amino acids long. With 3 bases clipped from V and 4 bases from J, the junction kept 2 bases outside the gene matches.

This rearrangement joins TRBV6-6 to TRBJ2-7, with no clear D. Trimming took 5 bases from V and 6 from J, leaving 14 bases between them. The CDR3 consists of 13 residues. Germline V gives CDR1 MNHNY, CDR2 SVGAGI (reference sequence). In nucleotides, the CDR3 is TGTGCCAGCAGTCCCAGGCTTTCGGGCGAGCAGTACTTC. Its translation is CASSPRLSGEQYF.

The CDR3 sequence: CASTKTGNTEAFF. CDR3 in DNA: TGTGCCAGCACTAAAACAGGGAACACTGAAGCTTTCTTT. This sequence joins TRBV6-5 and TRBJ1-1; D may be TRBD1 (5 bases). V gave up 7 bases and J gave up 1 base, with 10 bases separating them. The CDR3 loop spans 13 amino acids. In germline, CDR1 is MNHEY, CDR2 SVGAGI.

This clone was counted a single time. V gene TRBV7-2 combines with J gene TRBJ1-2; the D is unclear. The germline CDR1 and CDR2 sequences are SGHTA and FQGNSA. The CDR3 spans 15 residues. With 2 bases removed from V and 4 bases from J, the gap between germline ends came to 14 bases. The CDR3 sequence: CASSLRTTDRYGYTF. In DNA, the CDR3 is TGTGCCAGCAGCTTACGGACGACGGACCGCTATGGCTACACCTTC.

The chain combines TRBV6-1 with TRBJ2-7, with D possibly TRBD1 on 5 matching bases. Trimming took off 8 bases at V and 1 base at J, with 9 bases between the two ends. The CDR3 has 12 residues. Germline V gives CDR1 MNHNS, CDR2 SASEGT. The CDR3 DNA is TGTGCCAGCCCTGACAGTTCCTACGAGCAGTACTTC. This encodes CASPDSSYEQYF.

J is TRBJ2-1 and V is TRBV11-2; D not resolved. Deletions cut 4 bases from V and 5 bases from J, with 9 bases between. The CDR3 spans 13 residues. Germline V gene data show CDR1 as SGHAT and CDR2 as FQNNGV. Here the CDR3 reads CASSSGPNNEQFF. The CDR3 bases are TGTGCCAGCAGCTCCGGGCCGAACAATGAGCAGTTCTTC.

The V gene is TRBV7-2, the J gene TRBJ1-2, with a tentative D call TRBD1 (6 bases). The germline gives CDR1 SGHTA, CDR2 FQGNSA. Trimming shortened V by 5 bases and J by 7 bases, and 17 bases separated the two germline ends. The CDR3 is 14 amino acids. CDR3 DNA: TGTGCCAGCAGCCCCGAGGGGGGGGGCGTTGGCTACACCTTC. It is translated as CASSPEGGGVGYTF.

Here the CDR3 DNA reads TGCGCCAGCAGCCCCCCATCGGATACGCAGTATTTT. Residues: CASSPPSDTQYF. The gene calls are TRBV5-1 and TRBJ2-3; D ambiguous. CDR1 SGHRS and CDR2 YFSETQ come from the germline V gene. The V end was cut by 4 bases, the J end by 6 bases, with 9 bases between. The CDR3 runs 12 residues.

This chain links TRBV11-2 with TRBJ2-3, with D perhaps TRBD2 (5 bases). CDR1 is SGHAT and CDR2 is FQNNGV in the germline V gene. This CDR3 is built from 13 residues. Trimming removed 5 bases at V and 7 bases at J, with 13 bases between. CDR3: CASSRLSGYTQYF. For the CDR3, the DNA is TGTGCCAGCAGCCGCTTGTCGGGGTATACGCAGTATTTT.

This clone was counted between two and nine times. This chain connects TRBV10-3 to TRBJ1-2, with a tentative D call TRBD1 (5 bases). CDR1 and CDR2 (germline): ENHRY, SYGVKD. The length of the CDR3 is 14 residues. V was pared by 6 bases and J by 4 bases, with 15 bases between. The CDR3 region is CAISRNQGIYGYTF. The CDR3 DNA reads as TGTGCCATCAGCCGAAACCAGGGCATCTATGGCTACACCTTC.

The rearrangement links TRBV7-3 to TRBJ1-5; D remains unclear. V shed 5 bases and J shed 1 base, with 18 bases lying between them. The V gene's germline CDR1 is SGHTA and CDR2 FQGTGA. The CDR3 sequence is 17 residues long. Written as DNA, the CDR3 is TGTGCCAGCAGCACATCGCTCGGGGTCATCAGCAATCAGCCCCAGCATTTT. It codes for CASSTSLGVISNQPQHF.

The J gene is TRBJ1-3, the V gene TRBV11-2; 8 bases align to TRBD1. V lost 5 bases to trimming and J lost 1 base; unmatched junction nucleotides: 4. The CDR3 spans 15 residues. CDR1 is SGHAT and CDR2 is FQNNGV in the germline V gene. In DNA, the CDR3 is TGTGCCAGCAGCCCCTGGACAGGGTCTGGAAACACCATATATTTT. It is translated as CASSPWTGSGNTIYF.